A selection of T cell receptor beta chains follows, all from one sample in a study of patients and donors after allogeneic stem cell transplantation. TCRdb reanalysed the RT-PCR reads using MiXCR and keeps one entry per CDR3 protein. This sample has about 150,000 distinct CDR3 sequences, with 30% to 45% found just once. The sample comprised blood, either unsorted or a sorted T cell fraction (not recorded which). The receptors here all came from a human donor who was either an allogeneic HSCT recipient or a stem cell or donor lymphocyte infusion donor (not recorded which). It is not recorded whose cells these are; they may come from a transplant donor. The CDR3 runs from the conserved cysteine through the conserved F or W. A D gene is named only where the DNA matches it firmly. Some rows have no size entry. The others give once, few or many, or a class for an expanded clone.

J,size,D,V,CDR3,DNA
TRBJ2-6,NA,NA,TRBV29-1,CSVEVIESGANVLTF,TGCAGCGTTGAAGTTATCGAATCCGGGGCCAACGTCCTGACTTTC
TRBJ2-7,NA,TRBD1,TRBV12-3/TRBV12-4,CASSWGQGAYEQYF,TGTGCCAGCAGTTGGGGACAGGGGGCCTACGAGCAGTACTTC
TRBJ2-7,NA,TRBD1,TRBV15,CATRTGPSEQYF,TGTGCCACCCGGACAGGTCCGAGCGAGCAGTACTTC
TRBJ1-2,few,NA,TRBV12-3/TRBV12-4,CASSFSANYGYTF,TGTGCCAGCAGTTTCTCAGCTAACTATGGCTACACCTTC
TRBJ1-5,NA,NA,TRBV5-6,CASTLGPGRNQPQHF,TGTGCCAGCACCCTAGGACCAGGCCGGAATCAGCCCCAGCATTTT
TRBJ1-1,few,TRBD1,TRBV27,CASSLWGERDRAGEAFF,TGTGCCAGCAGTTTATGGGGAGAGCGGGACAGGGCAGGCGAAGCTTTCTTT
TRBJ2-7,once,TRBD2,TRBV12-3/TRBV12-4,CASSLTSGGAYEQYF,TGTGCCAGCAGTTTAACTAGCGGGGGGGCTTACGAGCAGTACTTC
TRBJ1-1,NA,TRBD1,TRBV7-9,CASSSRQGDSLAAFF,TGTGCCAGCAGCTCCCGACAGGGGGATTCACTGGCAGCTTTCTTT
TRBJ2-5,NA,TRBD2,TRBV3-1,CASSLRLAGGIQETQYF,TGTGCCAGCAGCCTCCGACTAGCGGGGGGTATTCAAGAGACCCAGTACTTC
TRBJ2-3,NA,TRBD2,TRBV4-3,CASSEGAGGQYF,TGCGCCAGCAGCGAGGGAGCGGGGGGGCAGTATTTT
TRBJ2-1,NA,NA,TRBV12-3/TRBV12-4,CASSEAGWGTGNEQFF,TGTGCCAGCAGTGAGGCAGGATGGGGTACGGGAAATGAGCAGTTCTTC
TRBJ1-1,few,TRBD1,TRBV6-2/TRBV6-3,CASSSRQGGTEAFF,TGTGCCAGCAGTTCCCGACAGGGTGGAACTGAAGCTTTCTTT
TRBJ2-5,few,NA,TRBV6-1,CASRGNGGPIQETQYF,TGTGCCAGCAGGGGGAATGGGGGGCCGATCCAAGAGACCCAGTACTTC
TRBJ2-3,few,NA,TRBV20-1,CSASRWTDTQYF,TGCAGTGCTAGTCGGTGGACAGATACGCAGTATTTT
TRBJ2-1,few,TRBD1,TRBV27,CASSFSGQLYNEQFF,TGTGCCAGCAGTTTCTCGGGACAGCTTTACAATGAGCAGTTCTTC
TRBJ1-6,NA,TRBD1,TRBV12-3/TRBV12-4,CASSAPRQGYNSPLHF,TGTGCCAGCAGTGCCCCTCGACAGGGCTATAATTCACCCCTCCACTTT
TRBJ2-7,NA,NA,TRBV12-3/TRBV12-4,CASSLVSSYEQYF,TGTGCCAGCAGTTTAGTCTCCAGTTACGAGCAGTACTTC
TRBJ2-2,NA,NA,TRBV20-1,CSASGGGGGELFF,TGCAGTGCTAGTGGAGGGGGCGGCGGGGAGCTGTTTTTT
TRBJ1-5,NA,TRBD1,TRBV6-2/TRBV6-3,CASSRTTGINQPQHF,TGTGCCAGCAGCCGCACGACAGGGATCAATCAGCCCCAGCATTTT
TRBJ1-1,NA,NA,TRBV7-2,CASSLGVLGNTEAFF,TGTGCCAGCAGCTTAGGAGTTCTCGGGAACACTGAAGCTTTCTTT
TRBJ1-1,many,TRBD1,TRBV12-3/TRBV12-4,CASPGLRDREAFF,TGTGCCAGCCCCGGGTTGAGGGACAGGGAAGCTTTCTTT
TRBJ1-4,few,NA,TRBV5-6,CASSPRGGAVEKLFF,TGTGCCAGCAGCCCGAGGGGGGGCGCGGTTGAAAAACTGTTTTTT
TRBJ1-1,NA,TRBD1,TRBV7-2,CASSPSPRGANTEAFF,TGTGCCAGCAGCCCAAGCCCCAGGGGGGCGAACACTGAAGCTTTCTTT
TRBJ2-5,few,NA,TRBV11-2,CASSLTAADIETQYF,TGTGCCAGCAGCTTAACGGCGGCGGACATAGAGACCCAGTACTTC
TRBJ1-2,few,NA,TRBV20-1,CSCSRQSYGYTF,TGCAGCTGTTCCAGGCAGTCCTATGGCTACACCTTC
TRBJ2-3,NA,NA,TRBV6-6,CASSSSGDEADTQYF,TGTGCCAGCAGTTCATCCGGGGATGAAGCAGATACGCAGTATTTT
TRBJ2-2,NA,TRBD1,TRBV7-2,CASSPGRGLDTGELFF,TGTGCCAGCAGCCCTGGAAGGGGGCTGGACACCGGGGAGCTGTTTTTT
TRBJ1-4,NA,TRBD1,TRBV12-3/TRBV12-4,CASSLGTGSTNEKLFF,TGTGCCAGCAGTTTAGGGACAGGAAGCACTAATGAAAAACTGTTTTTT